This T cell receptor beta chain was captured by sequencing in a study of blood T cell repertoires in COVID-19. As for the study in general: Acute-phase and convalescent COVID-19 samples originated in the United States, Italy and Spain. Sample material is recorded as cDNA or gDNA derived from T cells, B-cell-depleted T cells, or PBMCs.

The Seattle patients, enrolled during active infection, were followed longitudinally. Authors' analysis steps: Reference gene primer amplification yielded estimated nucleated cell counts. Sequencing used immunoSEQ multiplex PCR; TCRdb keeps in-frame clones, though not all of them. V and J calls plus clone size are reproduced from that table; the DNA served to infer D and trimming. The sample includes about 270,000 clones, approximately 88% of them seen just once. Trimming took 2 bases from V and 7 from J; bases not matched to a gene: 5. Germline CDR1 SGHAT, CDR2 FQNNGV. The CDR3 totals 16 residues. The sample taken for sequencing was peripheral blood. This chain joins TRBV11-2 and TRBJ1-6; TRBD1 aligns across 10 bases. This receptor was taken from a human donor with COVID-19, enrolled during active disease. The donor label of this sample is uncertain. In DNA, the CDR3 is TGTGCCAGCAGCTTAACGTGGGACAGGGGAAATTCACCCCTCCACTTT. As protein: CASSLTWDRGNSPLHF.